This is a list of T cell receptor beta chains from one sample in a study of T cell clones after liver transplantation. Profiling relied on immunoSEQ multiplex PCR, and the TCRdb table lists in-frame clones only, not all of them. The sample holds just over 60,000 clones; 70% to 75% are singletons and the top ten take about 15%. The sample here was CD4+ T cells from blood, taken before liver transplant. These receptors were obtained from a human donor who received a liver transplant. Each CDR3 is given without its conserved first and last residue. The order of the fields is J gene, V gene, CDR3 protein.

j_gene: TRBJ1-2; v_gene: TRBV6-5; CDR3aa: ASSIRQNYGYT
j_gene: TRBJ2-3; v_gene: TRBV19; CDR3aa: ASSAAGGRGDTQY
j_gene: TRBJ2-7; v_gene: TRBV16; CDR3aa: ASSQSAVGGTYEQY
j_gene: TRBJ1-3; v_gene: TRBV19; CDR3aa: ASSEGAAGNTIY
j_gene: TRBJ1-4; v_gene: TRBV6-6; CDR3aa: ASIFGTGNEKLF
j_gene: TRBJ1-6; v_gene: TRBV25-1; CDR3aa: ASRDRNNSPLH
j_gene: TRBJ2-7; v_gene: TRBV5-4; CDR3aa: ASSLAGTGVYEQY
j_gene: TRBJ2-4; v_gene: TRBV7-2; CDR3aa: ASSSWTGLENIQY
j_gene: TRBJ2-7; v_gene: TRBV6-5; CDR3aa: ASSLGQGMGTYEQY
j_gene: TRBJ2-3; v_gene: TRBV9; CDR3aa: ASSPRGTTDTQY
j_gene: TRBJ1-2; v_gene: TRBV7-2; CDR3aa: ASSLGQGDRGYT
j_gene: TRBJ1-2; v_gene: TRBV2; CDR3aa: ASREDRGPHYGYT
j_gene: TRBJ2-7; v_gene: TRBV5-8; CDR3aa: ASPGRRGSYEQY
j_gene: TRBJ2-2; v_gene: TRBV5-4; CDR3aa: ASSSGQGRNGELF
j_gene: TRBJ1-4; v_gene: TRBV6-1; CDR3aa: ATYPRTGAEKLF
j_gene: TRBJ2-2; v_gene: TRBV10-3; CDR3aa: ATQGSTGELF
j_gene: TRBJ1-6; v_gene: TRBV6-6; CDR3aa: ASQTDSGNSPLH